The 17 T cell receptor beta chains listed next were all sequenced from one sample in a study of CD8 T cells in Susac syndrome. Reverse transcription of roughly 0.45 to 1 ug RNA was performed with random hexamers. MiXCR, run by TCRdb on the immunoSEQ multiplex PCR reads, gives a single entry per CDR3 protein. The table lists 200,000 to 250,000 distinct CDR3 sequences, approximately 94% of them singletons, with 0.15% to 0.2% in the top ten. Sequencing was carried out using CD4+ T cells from PBMCs. The receptors come from a human donor with Susac syndrome.

The chain employs TRBV4-3 and TRBJ1-6; no firm D call. Trimming shortened V by 2 bases and J by 9 bases, and 8 bases separated the two germline ends. Germline assignment: CDR1 LGHNA and CDR2 YSLEER. CDR3 size: 13 residues. DNA for the CDR3: TGCGCCAGCAGCCAATCGGACCCTTCACCCCTCCACTTT. This encodes CASSQSDPSPLHF.

The V call is TRBV29-1, the J call TRBJ2-1, with 9 positions matching TRBD2. The CDR3 consists of 13 residues. The V and J ends lost 5 bases and 9 bases, in that order; junction bases with no gene match: 8. Germline V gives CDR1 SQVTM, CDR2 ANQGSEA. CDR3 residues: CSVSGGGAGEQFF. CDR3 sequence (DNA): TGCAGCGTTTCAGGCGGGGGGGCCGGTGAGCAGTTCTTC.

The chain has TRBV30 and TRBJ1-6; possibly TRBD1 for D (6 bases). Looked up from germline, CDR1 is GTSNPN and CDR2 is SVGIG (reference sequence). V was clipped by 4 bases and J by 9 bases, with 19 bases between them. This CDR3 comprises 15 residues. CDR3 nucleotides: TGTGCCTGGACAACAGGGAACCAACGGAGTTCACCCCTCCACTTT. This encodes CAWTTGNQRSSPLHF.

As DNA, the CDR3 is TGTGCCAGCAGCCGCACGCGCAGGGTGATGCATGGCTACACCTTC. Translating it yields CASSRTRRVMHGYTF. The genes are TRBV6-6 and TRBJ1-2; tentatively, D is TRBD1 (5 bases). Germline V CDR1 and CDR2: MNHNY, SVGAGI (reference sequence). This CDR3 is 15 amino acids long. The V end was cut by 6 bases, the J end by 6 bases, with 20 bases between.

The chain links TRBV28 to TRBJ1-3, with 8 bases that match TRBD1. This CDR3 region has 15 residues. The germline CDR1 and CDR2 sequences are MDHEN and SYDVKM. V shed 6 bases and J 3 bases; nucleotides not matched to a gene: 7. DNA of the CDR3: TGTGCCAGCAGAGCACAGGGGGATGGTGGAAACACCATATATTTT. It codes for CASRAQGDGGNTIYF.

The chain is built from TRBV20-1 and TRBJ1-4; 10 bases line up with TRBD1. Germline lookup yields CDR1 DFQATT and CDR2 SNEGSKA (reference sequence). This CDR3 is built from 16 residues. V shed 0 bases and J 8 bases; nucleotides not matched to a gene: 9. CDR3 residues: CSARDLGDRGGEKLFF. CDR3 coding DNA: TGCAGTGCTAGAGACCTTGGGGACAGGGGAGGGGAAAAACTGTTTTTT.

The chain is built from TRBV7-8 and TRBJ2-2, with a tentative D call TRBD2 (5 bases). The CDR3 runs to 16 residues. Trimming stripped 6 bases from V and 6 bases from J, with 20 bases between. Germline values: CDR1 SGHVS, CDR2 FQNEAQ. The CDR3 bases are TGTGCCAGCAGTAACCACGAGGGCCGGGTGGCCGGGGAGCTGTTTTTT. Translated: CASSNHEGRVAGELFF.

J is TRBJ2-7 and V is TRBV27, with 12 bases lining up with TRBD1. Germline CDR1 MNHEY, CDR2 SMNVEV (reference sequence). The CDR3 is 15 amino acids. The V gene end was trimmed by 4 bases and the J gene end by 2 bases; junction bases not matched to a gene: 3. This CDR3 reads CASSWGDRGPYEQYF. DNA of the CDR3: TGTGCCAGCAGTTGGGGGGACAGGGGGCCCTACGAGCAGTACTTC.

The chain joins TRBV9 to TRBJ2-7; 11 bases are shared with TRBD2. The CDR3 is 15 residues long. J was trimmed by 5 bases and V by 4 bases; bases with no gene match: 8. Germline loops: CDR1 SGDLS, CDR2 YYNGEE. CDR3 in DNA: TGTGCCAGCAGCCGTATTAGCGGGGGGGCCGACGAGCAGTACTTC. It specifies CASSRISGGADEQYF.

This clonotype was picked up one time. The DNA of the CDR3 is TGTGCCAGCAGCTCCCGTGGACAGACCGCTGGAAACACCATATATTTT. Translating it yields CASSSRGQTAGNTIYF. V is TRBV28 and J is TRBJ1-3, with a weak D call TRBD1 (6 bases). CDR3 size: 16 residues. Germline CDR1 MDHEN, CDR2 SYDVKM. V lost 6 bases and J 2 bases, leaving 17 bases between the germline ends.

This clonotype was counted only a few times. The V gene is TRBV7-3, the J gene TRBJ1-5; D remains unclear. V was pared by 5 bases and J by 4 bases, with 9 bases between. The CDR3 runs to 13 residues. Germline loops: CDR1 SGHTA, CDR2 FQGTGA. CDR3 residues: CASSQPSNQPQHF. The CDR3 nucleotides read TGTGCCAGCAGCCAACCCTCGAATCAGCCCCAGCATTTT.

The chain links TRBV24-1 to TRBJ2-5, with D possibly matching TRBD1 (5 bases). This CDR3 contains 14 residues. Trimming removed 3 bases from V and 1 base from J, with 8 bases in between. CDR1 KGHDR and CDR2 SFDVKD come from the germline V gene. The DNA for the CDR3 is TGTGCCACCAGTGATGGGGCAGTCCAAGAGACCCAGTACTTC. It specifies CATSDGAVQETQYF.

The chain links TRBV20-1 to TRBJ2-2; D is undetermined. The germline V and J ends were trimmed by 0 bases and 8 bases, with 7 bases remaining between them. In germline, CDR1 is DFQATT, CDR2 SNEGSKA (reference sequence). CDR3 length equals 12 residues. The CDR3 DNA sequence: TGCAGTGCTAGAGATGCCGGGGGGGAGCTGTTTTTT. The encoded protein is CSARDAGGELFF.

The V call is TRBV7-2, the J call TRBJ1-1; D not resolved. Germline CDR1 reads SGHTA; CDR2 reads FQGNSA. The V end lost 8 bases, the J end lost 1 base, and 11 bases lay between the germline ends. The CDR3 totals 13 residues. In DNA, the CDR3 is TGTGCCAGCCTTATGCCCGGGAACACTGAAGCTTTCTTT. Its translation: CASLMPGNTEAFF.

The gene calls are TRBV12-3 or TRBV12-4 and TRBJ2-2; D unclear. With 2 bases removed from V and 4 bases from J, the gap between germline ends came to 5 bases. This CDR3 has 13 residues. CDR3 residues: CASSLITTGELFF. The CDR3, as DNA: TGTGCCAGCAGTTTAATCACCACCGGGGAGCTGTTTTTT.

The chain combines TRBV5-1 with TRBJ1-5; possibly TRBD1 for D (5 bases). The CDR3 sequence is 15 residues long. Trimming removed 0 bases at V and 0 bases at J, with 7 bases between. Germline V CDR1 and CDR2: SGHRS, YFSETQ. CDR3 region: CASSLVGGSNQPQHF. CDR3 DNA sequence: TGCGCCAGCAGCTTGGTTGGGGGTAGCAATCAGCCCCAGCATTTT.

The chain employs TRBV5-1 and TRBJ2-7; 7 bases match TRBD1. V shed 0 bases and J 2 bases; nucleotides not matched to a gene: 8. This CDR3 spans 16 amino acids. Germline V gives CDR1 SGHRS, CDR2 YFSETQ. The DNA for the CDR3 is TGCGCCAGCAGCTTGGCGACCGGGGACAGTACCTACGAGCAGTACTTC. Amino acid sequence: CASSLATGDSTYEQYF. The full variable domain, completed using reference TRBV5-1 and TRBJ2-7, is KAGVTQTPRYLIKTRGQQVTLSCSPISGHRSVSWYQQTPGQGLQFLFEYFSETQRNKGNFPGRFSGRQFSNSRSEMNVSTLELGDSALYLCASSLATGDSTYEQYFGPGTRLTVT.